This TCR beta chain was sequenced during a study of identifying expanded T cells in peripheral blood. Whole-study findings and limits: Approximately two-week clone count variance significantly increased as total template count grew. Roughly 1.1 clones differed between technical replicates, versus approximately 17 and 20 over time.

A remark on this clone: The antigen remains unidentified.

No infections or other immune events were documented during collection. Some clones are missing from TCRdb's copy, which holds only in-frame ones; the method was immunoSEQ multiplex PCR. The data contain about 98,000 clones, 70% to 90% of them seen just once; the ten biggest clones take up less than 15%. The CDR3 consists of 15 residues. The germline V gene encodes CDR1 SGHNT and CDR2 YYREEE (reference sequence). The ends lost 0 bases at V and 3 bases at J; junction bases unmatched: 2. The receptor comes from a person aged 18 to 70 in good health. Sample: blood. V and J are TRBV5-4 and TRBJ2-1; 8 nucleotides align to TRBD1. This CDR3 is CASSLDRGSYNEQFF. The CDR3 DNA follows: TGTGCCAGCAGCTTGGACAGGGGGAGCTACAATGAGCAGTTCTTC. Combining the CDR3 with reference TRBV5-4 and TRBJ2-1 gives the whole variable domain ETGVTQSPTHLIKTRGQQVTLRCSSQSGHNTVSWYQQALGQGPQFIFQYYREEENGRGNFPPRFSGLQFPNYSSELNVNALELDDSALYLCASSLDRGSYNEQFFGPGTRLTVL.